This T cell receptor beta chain was documented in a study of OX40 agonist ivuxolimab in advanced cancers. Germline CDR1 SGHRS, CDR2 YFSETQ. CDR3 length: 15 residues. The germline V and J ends were trimmed by 4 bases and 4 bases, with 17 bases remaining between them. The table came from immunoSEQ multiplex PCR; TCRdb's copy has only in-frame clones and leaves some out. This table has approximately 96,000 clones, about nine tenths appearing once. Systemic immunosuppression or a history of autoimmune disease excluded patients. The sequence derives from an adult with an advanced solid tumor such as melanoma, head and neck, liver or kidney cancer. The specimen comprised CD4+ or CD8+ T cells sorted from blood, sampled in a trial of the OX40 agonist ivuxolimab. The rearrangement uses TRBV5-1 and TRBJ2-5; weak D call: TRBD2 (6 bases). CDR3 sequence: CASSIGTGRGETQYF. As DNA, the CDR3 is TGCGCCAGCAGCATCGGGACCGGGAGAGGAGAGACCCAGTACTTC.